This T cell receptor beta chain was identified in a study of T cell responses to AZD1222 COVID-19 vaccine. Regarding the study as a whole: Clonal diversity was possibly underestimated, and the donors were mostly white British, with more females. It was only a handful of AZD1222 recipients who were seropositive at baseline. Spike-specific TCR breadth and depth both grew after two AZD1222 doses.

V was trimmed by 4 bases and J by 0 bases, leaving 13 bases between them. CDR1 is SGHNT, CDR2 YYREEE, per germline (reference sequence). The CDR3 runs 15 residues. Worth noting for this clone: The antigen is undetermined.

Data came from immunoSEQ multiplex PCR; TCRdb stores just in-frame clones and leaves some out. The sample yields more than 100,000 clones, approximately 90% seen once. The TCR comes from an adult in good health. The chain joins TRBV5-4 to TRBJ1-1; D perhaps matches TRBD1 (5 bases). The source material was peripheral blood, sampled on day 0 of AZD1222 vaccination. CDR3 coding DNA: TGTGCCAGCAGCCCGGGGGGGGTGGTGAACACTGAAGCTTTCTTT. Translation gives CASSPGGVVNTEAFF. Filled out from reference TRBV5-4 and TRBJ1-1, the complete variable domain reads ETGVTQSPTHLIKTRGQQVTLRCSSQSGHNTVSWYQQALGQGPQFIFQYYREEENGRGNFPPRFSGLQFPNYSSELNVNALELDDSALYLCASSPGGVVNTEAFFGQGTRLTVV.